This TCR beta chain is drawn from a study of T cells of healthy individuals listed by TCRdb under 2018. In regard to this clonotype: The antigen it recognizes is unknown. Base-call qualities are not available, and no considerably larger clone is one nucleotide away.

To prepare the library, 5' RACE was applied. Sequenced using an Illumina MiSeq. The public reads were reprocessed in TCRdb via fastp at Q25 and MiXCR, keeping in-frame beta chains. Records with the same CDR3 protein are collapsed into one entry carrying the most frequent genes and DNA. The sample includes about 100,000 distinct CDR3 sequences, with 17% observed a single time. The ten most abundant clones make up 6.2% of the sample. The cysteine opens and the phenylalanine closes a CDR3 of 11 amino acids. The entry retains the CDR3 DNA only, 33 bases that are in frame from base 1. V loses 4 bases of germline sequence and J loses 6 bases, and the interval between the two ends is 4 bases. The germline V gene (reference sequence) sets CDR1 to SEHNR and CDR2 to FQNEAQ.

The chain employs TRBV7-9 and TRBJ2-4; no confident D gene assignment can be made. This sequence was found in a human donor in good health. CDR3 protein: CASSSLNIQYF. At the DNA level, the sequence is TGTGCCAGCAGCTCCTTAAACATTCAGTACTTC.